This TCR beta chain was identified in a study of regulatory T cells in long-lasting Graves disease. V gave up 3 bases and J gave up 1 base; unmatched junction bases: 6. In germline, CDR1 is SGHAT, CDR2 FQNNGV. The CDR3 loop spans 15 amino acids. The time point is: persistent/refractory GD, antithyroid drugs over 5 years with positive TRAb. Generation of the TCR library employed RNA extracted from PBMCs. The patients included were those that came from an endocrinology department in Xi'an, China. General study findings and limits: It was possible that the small sample size reduced accuracy. Persistent disease showed a preference for TRBV28, TRBJ1-2 and TRBJ2-5. TCR diversity was lower in persistent than newly diagnosed Graves' disease.

Relying on iRepertoire HTBI primers and Arm-PCR of CDR3 regions, the team built TCR beta libraries. TCRdb re-derived calls from the multiplex PCR reads in MiXCR, one entry per CDR3 protein. Here the sample spans 350,000 to 450,000 distinct CDR3 sequences, around 23% being singletons. To note about this clonotype: What it binds is not known.

This sequence originates from a woman aged 40 to 49 with Graves disease. This specimen consisted of peripheral blood mononuclear cells (PBMCs), obtained when the disease was refractory, from a patient treated with antithyroid drugs. The chain is built from TRBV11-2 and TRBJ2-7, with 7 bases fitting TRBD1. CDR3: CASSLGRTGSYEQYF. The CDR3, as DNA: TGTGCCAGCAGCTTGGGCCGGACAGGTTCCTACGAGCAGTACTTC. Full variable domain (rest looked up from reference TRBV11-2 and TRBJ2-7): EAGVAQSPRYKIIEKRQSVAFWCNPISGHATLYWYQQILGQGPKLLIQFQNNGVVDDSQLPKDRFSAERLKGVDSTLKIQPAKLEDSAVYLCASSLGRTGSYEQYFGPGTRLTVT.